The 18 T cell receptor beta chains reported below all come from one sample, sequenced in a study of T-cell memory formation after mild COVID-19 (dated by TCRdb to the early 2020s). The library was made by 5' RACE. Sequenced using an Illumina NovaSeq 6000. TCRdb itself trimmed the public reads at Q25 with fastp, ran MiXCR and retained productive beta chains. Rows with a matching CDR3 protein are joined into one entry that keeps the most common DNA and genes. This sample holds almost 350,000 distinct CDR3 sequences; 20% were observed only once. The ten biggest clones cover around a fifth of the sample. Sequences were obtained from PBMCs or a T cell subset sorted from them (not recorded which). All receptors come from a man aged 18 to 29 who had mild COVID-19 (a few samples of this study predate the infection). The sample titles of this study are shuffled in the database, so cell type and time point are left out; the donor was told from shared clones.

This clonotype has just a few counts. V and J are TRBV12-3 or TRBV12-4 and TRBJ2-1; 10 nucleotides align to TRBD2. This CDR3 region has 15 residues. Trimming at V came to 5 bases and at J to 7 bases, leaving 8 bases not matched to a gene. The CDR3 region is CASSPSGGLANEQFF. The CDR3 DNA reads TGTGCCAGCAGTCCTAGCGGGGGACTGGCGAATGAGCAGTTCTTC.

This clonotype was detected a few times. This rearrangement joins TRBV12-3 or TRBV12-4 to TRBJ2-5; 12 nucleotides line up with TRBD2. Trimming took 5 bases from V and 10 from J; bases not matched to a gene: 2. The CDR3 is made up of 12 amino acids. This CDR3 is CASSRTSGDQYF. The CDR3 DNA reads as TGTGCCAGCAGTCGGACTAGCGGGGACCAGTACTTC.

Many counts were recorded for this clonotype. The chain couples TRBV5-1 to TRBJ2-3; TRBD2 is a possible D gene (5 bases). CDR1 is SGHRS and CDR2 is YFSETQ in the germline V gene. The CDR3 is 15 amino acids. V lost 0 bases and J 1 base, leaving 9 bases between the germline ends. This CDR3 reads CASSLAGGGTDTQYF. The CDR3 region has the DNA TGCGCCAGCAGCTTGGCAGGAGGTGGCACAGATACGCAGTATTTT. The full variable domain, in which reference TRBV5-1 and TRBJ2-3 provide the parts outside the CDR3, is KAGVTQTPRYLIKTRGQQVTLSCSPISGHRSVSWYQQTPGQGLQFLFEYFSETQRNKGNFPGRFSGRQFSNSRSEMNVSTLELGDSALYLCASSLAGGGTDTQYFGPGTRLTVL.

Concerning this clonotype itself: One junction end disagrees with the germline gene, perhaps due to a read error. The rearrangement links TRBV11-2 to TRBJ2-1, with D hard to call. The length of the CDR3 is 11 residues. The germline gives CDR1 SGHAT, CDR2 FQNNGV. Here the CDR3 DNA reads TGTGCGAGCAGATCGGGCGCGAAGCAGTTCTTC. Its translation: CASRSGAKQFF.

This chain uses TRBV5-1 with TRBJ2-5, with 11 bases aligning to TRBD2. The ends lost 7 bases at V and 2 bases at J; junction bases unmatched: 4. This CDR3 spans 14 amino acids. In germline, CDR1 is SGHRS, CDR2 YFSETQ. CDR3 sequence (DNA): TGCGCCAGCGGTAGGACTAGCGGGCAAGAGACCCAGTACTTC. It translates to CASGRTSGQETQYF.

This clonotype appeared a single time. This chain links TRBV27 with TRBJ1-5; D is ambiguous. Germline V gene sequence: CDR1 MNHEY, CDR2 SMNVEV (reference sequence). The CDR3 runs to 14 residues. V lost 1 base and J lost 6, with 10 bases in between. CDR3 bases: TGTGCCAGCAGTTTATATGGCGGCCCTCAGCCCCAGCATTTT. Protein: CASSLYGGPQPQHF.

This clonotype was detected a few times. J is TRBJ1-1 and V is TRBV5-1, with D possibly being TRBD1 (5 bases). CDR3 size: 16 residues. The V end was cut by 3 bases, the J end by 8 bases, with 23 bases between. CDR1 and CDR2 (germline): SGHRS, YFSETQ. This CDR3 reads CASSWGGMGNPTEAFF. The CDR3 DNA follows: TGCGCCAGCAGCTGGGGGGGTATGGGAAACCCCACAGAAGCTTTCTTT.

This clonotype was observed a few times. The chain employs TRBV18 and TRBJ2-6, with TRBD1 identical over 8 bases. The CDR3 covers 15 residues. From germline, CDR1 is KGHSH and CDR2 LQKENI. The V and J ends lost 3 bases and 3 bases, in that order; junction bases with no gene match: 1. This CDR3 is CASSPDRGGANVLTF. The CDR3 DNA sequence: TGTGCCAGCTCACCTGACAGGGGTGGGGCCAACGTCCTGACTTTC.

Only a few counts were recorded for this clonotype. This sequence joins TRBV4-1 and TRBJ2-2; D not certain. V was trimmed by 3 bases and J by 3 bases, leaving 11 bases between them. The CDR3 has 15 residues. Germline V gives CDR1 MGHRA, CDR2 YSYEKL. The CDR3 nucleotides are TGCGCCAGCAGCCAGGTGTTCAGCTACACCGGGGAGCTGTTTTTT. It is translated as CASSQVFSYTGELFF.

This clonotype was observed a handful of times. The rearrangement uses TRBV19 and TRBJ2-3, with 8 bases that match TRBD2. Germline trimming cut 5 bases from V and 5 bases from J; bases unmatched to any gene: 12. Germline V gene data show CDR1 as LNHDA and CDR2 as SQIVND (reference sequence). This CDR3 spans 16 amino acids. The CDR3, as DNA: TGTGCCAGTAGTGCCTGGTCCAGCGGGGGTCTAGATACGCAGTATTTT. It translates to CASSAWSSGGLDTQYF. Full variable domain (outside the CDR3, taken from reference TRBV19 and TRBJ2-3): DGGITQSPKYLFRKEGQNVTLSCEQNLNHDAMYWYRQDPGQGLRLIYYSQIVNDFQKGDIAEGYSVSREKKESFPLTVTSAQKNPTAFYLCASSAWSSGGLDTQYFGPGTRLTVL.

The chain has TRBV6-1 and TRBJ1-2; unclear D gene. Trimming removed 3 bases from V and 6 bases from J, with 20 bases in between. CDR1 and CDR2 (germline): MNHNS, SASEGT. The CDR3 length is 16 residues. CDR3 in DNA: TGTGCCAGCAGTGAGGACCCCGGGAGACCTTTGAATGGCTACACCTTC. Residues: CASSEDPGRPLNGYTF.

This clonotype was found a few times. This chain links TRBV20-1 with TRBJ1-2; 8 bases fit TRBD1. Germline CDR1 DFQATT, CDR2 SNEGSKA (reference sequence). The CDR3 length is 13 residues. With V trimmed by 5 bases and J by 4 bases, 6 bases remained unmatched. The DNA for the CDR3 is TGCAGTGCTTCGGACAGGGTTAGCTATGGCTACACCTTC. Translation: CSASDRVSYGYTF.

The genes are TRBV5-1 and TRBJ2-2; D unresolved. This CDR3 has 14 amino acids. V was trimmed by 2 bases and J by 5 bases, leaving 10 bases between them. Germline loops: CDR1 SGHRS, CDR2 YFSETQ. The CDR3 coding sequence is TGCGCCAGCAGCTTTGTACAAGCTACCGGGGAGCTGTTTTTT. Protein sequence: CASSFVQATGELFF.

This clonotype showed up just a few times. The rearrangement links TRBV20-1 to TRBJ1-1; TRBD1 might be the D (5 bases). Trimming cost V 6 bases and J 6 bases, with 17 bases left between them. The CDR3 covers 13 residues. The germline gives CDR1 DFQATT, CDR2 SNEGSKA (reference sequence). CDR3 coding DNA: TGCAGTGCCACCTCCAGGGTAGGGGCTGAAGCTTTCTTT. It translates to CSATSRVGAEAFF.

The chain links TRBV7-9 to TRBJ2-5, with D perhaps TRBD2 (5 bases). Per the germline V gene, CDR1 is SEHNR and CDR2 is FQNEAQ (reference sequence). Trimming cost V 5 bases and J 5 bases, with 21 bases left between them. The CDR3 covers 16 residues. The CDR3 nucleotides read TGTGCCAGCAGCCCCACAACGTCCGGGGTTGCGGAGACCCAGTACTTC. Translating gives CASSPTTSGVAETQYF.

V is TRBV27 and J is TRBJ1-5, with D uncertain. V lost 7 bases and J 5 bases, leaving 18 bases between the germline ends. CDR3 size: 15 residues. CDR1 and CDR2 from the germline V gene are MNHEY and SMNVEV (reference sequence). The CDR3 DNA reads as TGTGCCAGCACCGCGCTAGGAGGGAGGCATCAGCCCCAGCATTTT. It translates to CASTALGGRHQPQHF.

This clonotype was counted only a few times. The CDR3 here is CASERGGYNEQFF. CDR3 nucleotide sequence: TGTGCCAGTGAGCGGGGGGGCTACAATGAGCAGTTCTTC. The rearrangement uses TRBV6-2 or TRBV6-3 and TRBJ2-1, with 10 nucleotides matching TRBD2. V lost 9 bases, J lost 3 bases, and 2 bases stayed unmatched. The germline V gene has CDR1 MNHEY and CDR2 SVGEGT. The CDR3 spans 13 residues.

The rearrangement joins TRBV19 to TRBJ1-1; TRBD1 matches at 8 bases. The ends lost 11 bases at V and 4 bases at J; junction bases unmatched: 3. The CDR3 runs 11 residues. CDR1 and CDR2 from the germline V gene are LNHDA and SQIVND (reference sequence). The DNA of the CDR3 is TGTGCCCAGGGGGCGTCCACTGAAGCTTTCTTT. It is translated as CAQGASTEAFF.